The entry below describes one TCR beta chain. This entry belongs to a study of identical twins. Trimming took off 7 bases at V and 7 bases at J, with 13 bases between the two ends. The CDR3 extends over 12 amino acids. Germline V lookup: CDR1 WSHSY, CDR2 SAAADI. TCRdb re-derived calls from the 5' RACE reads in MiXCR, one entry per CDR3 protein. The sample contains approximately 1.8 million distinct CDR3 sequences, around 29% of which appear only once. The chain has TRBV10-2 and TRBJ1-2; D not certain. The source of this sequence is a newborn girl in good health. Sequences were obtained from cord blood. The CDR3 DNA reads as TGCGCCAGCAAGAGGGAGCGGGCTGGCTACACCTTC. As protein: CASKRERAGYTF.